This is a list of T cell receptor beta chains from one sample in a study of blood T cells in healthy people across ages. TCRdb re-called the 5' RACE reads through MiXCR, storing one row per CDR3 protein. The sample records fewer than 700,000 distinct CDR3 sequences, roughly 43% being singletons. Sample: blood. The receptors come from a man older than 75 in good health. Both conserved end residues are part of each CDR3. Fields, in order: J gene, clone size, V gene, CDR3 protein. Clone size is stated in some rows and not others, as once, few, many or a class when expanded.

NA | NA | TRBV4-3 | CASSQDWLIQTGNDYEQYF
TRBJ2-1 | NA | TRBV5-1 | CASRRMNAGGLNEQFF
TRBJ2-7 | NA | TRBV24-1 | CATSDTGTESGEQYF
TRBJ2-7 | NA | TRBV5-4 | CASSSKGRGLNYEQYF
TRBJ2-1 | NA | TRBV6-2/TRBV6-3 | CASSYFTQGPNEQFF
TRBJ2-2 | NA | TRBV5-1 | CASSPGHESNTGELFF
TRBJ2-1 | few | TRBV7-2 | CASSLAGGMSSYNEQFF
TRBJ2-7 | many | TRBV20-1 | CSARAVGGTYEQYF
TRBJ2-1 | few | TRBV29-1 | CTGLAYNEQFF
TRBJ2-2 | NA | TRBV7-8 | CASSLLSRVAAITGELFF
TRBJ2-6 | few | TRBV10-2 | CASRISGALANVLTF
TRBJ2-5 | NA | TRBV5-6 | CASSLGPDQETQYF
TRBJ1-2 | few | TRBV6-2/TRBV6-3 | CASSITGQGIYGYTF
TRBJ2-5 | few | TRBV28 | CASSLSQVGGIQETQYF
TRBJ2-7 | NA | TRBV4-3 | CASSQYGTSTYEQYF
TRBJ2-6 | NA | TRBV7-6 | CASSLPGDGANVLTF
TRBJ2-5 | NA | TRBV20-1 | CSARRAGAEVNEQYF
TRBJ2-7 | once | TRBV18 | CASSSAGGSSYEQYF
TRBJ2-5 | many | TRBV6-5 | CASRKVSGGVKETQYF
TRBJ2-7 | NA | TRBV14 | CASSQGGRTALDEQYF
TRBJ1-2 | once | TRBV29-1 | CSVPIGEITGGYTF
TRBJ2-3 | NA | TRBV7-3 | CASSSVAGGNTDTQYF
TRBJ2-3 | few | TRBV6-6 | CASRPSTTDTQYF
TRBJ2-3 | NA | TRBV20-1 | CSATGGGVGTDTQYF
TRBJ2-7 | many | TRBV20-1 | CSARVRNYEQYF
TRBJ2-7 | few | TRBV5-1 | CASRATDRGSYEQYF
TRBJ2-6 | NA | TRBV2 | CASSEGRGANVLTF
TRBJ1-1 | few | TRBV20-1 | CSALGNTEAFF
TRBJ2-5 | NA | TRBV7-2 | CASSPRPRRAPHNEQYF
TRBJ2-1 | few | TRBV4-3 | CASSQRDRGLVSYNEQFF
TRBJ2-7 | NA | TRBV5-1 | CTGSLGTTYEQYF
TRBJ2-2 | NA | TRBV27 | CASSRPKNTGELFF
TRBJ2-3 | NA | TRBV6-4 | CASSQERTASTDTQYF
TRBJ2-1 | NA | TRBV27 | CASRGAGAGYEQFF
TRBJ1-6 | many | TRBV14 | CASSQDFGNSPLHF
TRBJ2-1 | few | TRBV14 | CASSLSRGGLGEQFF